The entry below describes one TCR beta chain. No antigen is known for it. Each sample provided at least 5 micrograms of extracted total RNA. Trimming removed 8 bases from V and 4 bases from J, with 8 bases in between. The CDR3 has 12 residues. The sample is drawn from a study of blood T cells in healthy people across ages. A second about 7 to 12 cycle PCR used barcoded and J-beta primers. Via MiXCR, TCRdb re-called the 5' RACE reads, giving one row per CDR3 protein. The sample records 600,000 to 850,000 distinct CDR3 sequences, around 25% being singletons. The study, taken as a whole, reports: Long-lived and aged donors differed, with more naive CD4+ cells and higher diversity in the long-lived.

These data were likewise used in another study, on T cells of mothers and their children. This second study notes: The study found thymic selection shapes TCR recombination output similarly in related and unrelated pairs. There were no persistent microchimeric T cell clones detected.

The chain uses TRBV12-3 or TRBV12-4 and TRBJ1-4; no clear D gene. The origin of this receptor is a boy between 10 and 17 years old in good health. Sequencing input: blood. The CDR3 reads CASLQSNEKLFF. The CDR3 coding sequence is TGTGCCAGCCTGCAGAGTAATGAAAAACTGTTTTTT.